This T cell receptor beta chain appears in the sequencing data of a study of cytomegalovirus exposure and HLA in healthy donors. Overall study findings and caveats: Donors were assumed by presence/absence analyses to have roughly uniform sequencing depth. The authors judged a highly shared variant cluster likely a sequencing artifact.

Trimming took off 5 bases at V and 1 base at J, with 13 bases between the two ends. Germline CDR1 and CDR2: SGHTA and FQGTGA. The CDR3 runs 15 residues. The PCR used 60 Vbeta and 13 Jbeta primers. Sequencing used immunoSEQ multiplex PCR; TCRdb keeps in-frame clones, though not all of them. The table shows some 170,000 clones, with about 71% occurring only once. These donors, healthy bone marrow donors, were studied. In the case of this clone: The antigen remains undetermined.

Source material: PBMCs. The TCR sequence derives from a woman younger than 45 in good health and CMV-seronegative. This rearrangement joins TRBV7-3 to TRBJ2-3, with D tentatively TRBD2 (5 bases). CDR3 sequence: CASSPRGIGTDTQYF. The CDR3 nucleotides read TGTGCCAGCAGCCCCCGGGGTATTGGCACAGATACGCAGTATTTT. The full variable domain, rest sourced from reference TRBV7-3 and TRBJ2-3, is GAGVSQTPSNKVTEKGKYVELRCDPISGHTALYWYRQSLGQGPEFLIYFQGTGAADDSGLPNDRFFAVRPEGSVSTLKIQRTERGDSAVYLCASSPRGIGTDTQYFGPGTRLTVL.